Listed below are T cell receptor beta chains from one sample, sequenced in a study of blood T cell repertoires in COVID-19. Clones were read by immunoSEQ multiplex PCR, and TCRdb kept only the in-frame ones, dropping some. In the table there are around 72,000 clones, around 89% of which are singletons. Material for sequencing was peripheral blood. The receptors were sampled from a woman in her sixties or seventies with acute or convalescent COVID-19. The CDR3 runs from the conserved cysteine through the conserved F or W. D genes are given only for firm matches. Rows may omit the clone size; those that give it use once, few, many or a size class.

CDR3: CASSPSGAEAFF
DNA: TGTGCCAGCTCCCCGTCAGGGGCTGAAGCTTTCTTT
J: TRBJ1-1
D: .
size: .
V: TRBV18

CDR3: CASRIQGSSYNEQFF
DNA: TGTGCCAGCAGGATACAGGGGAGCTCCTACAATGAGCAGTTCTTC
J: TRBJ2-1
D: TRBD1
size: .
V: TRBV7-8

CDR3: CASSPTGTSADTQYF
DNA: TGTGCCAGCAGCCCCACCGGGACTAGCGCAGATACGCAGTATTTT
J: TRBJ2-3
D: TRBD2
size: .
V: TRBV7-3

CDR3: CAWRPVIGTGVPLNYGYTF
DNA: TGTGCCTGGAGGCCCGTCATCGGGACAGGGGTACCTCTCAACTATGGCTACACCTTC
J: TRBJ1-2
D: TRBD1
size: .
V: TRBV30

CDR3: CASSQDVRGRRAFF
DNA: TGTGCCAGCAGCCAAGATGTCCGAGGCCGGAGGGCTTTCTTT
J: TRBJ1-1
D: .
size: once
V: TRBV14

CDR3: CASSGAWGGSGSNQPQHF
DNA: TGTGCCAGCAGTGGGGCATGGGGGGGATCAGGGAGCAATCAGCCCCAGCATTTT
J: TRBJ1-5
D: .
size: .
V: TRBV28

CDR3: CASSLVPNTEAFF
DNA: TGTGCCAGCAGCTTAGTCCCTAACACTGAAGCTTTCTTT
J: TRBJ1-1
D: .
size: .
V: TRBV7-2

CDR3: CASSLKGANYGYTF
DNA: TGTGCCAGCAGCTTAAAAGGGGCCAACTATGGCTACACCTTC
J: TRBJ1-2
D: .
size: .
V: TRBV5-8

CDR3: CASSLTGLQTQYF
DNA: TGTGCCAGCAGTTTGACAGGGCTCCAGACCCAGTACTTC
J: TRBJ2-5
D: TRBD1
size: once
V: TRBV28

CDR3: CASSLERGLGEAFF
DNA: TGTGCCAGCAGCTTAGAGAGGGGGCTAGGTGAAGCTTTCTTT
J: TRBJ1-1
D: TRBD1
size: .
V: TRBV7-3

CDR3: CASSSPRQVYGYTF
DNA: TGTGCCAGCAGCTCCCCTCGACAGGTCTATGGCTACACCTTC
J: TRBJ1-2
D: .
size: many
V: TRBV9

CDR3: CASSQGVSGRPDTQYF
DNA: TGTGCCAGCAGCCAAGGGGTTAGCGGGAGACCAGATACGCAGTATTTT
J: TRBJ2-3
D: TRBD2
size: .
V: TRBV3-1/TRBV3-2

CDR3: CASSQDKKLFF
DNA: TGTGCCAGCAGCCAAGACAAAAAACTGTTTTTT
J: TRBJ1-4
D: .
size: .
V: TRBV3-1/TRBV3-2

CDR3: CASIPLAGGLNEQFF
DNA: TGTGCCAGTATTCCACTAGCGGGAGGTCTCAATGAGCAGTTCTTC
J: TRBJ2-1
D: TRBD2
size: .
V: TRBV19

CDR3: CASSQDGTGLAKNIQYF
DNA: TGCGCCAGCAGCCAAGACGGGACAGGGTTAGCCAAAAACATTCAGTACTTC
J: TRBJ2-4
D: TRBD1
size: .
V: TRBV4-3

CDR3: CASSLQGMTTNEKLFF
DNA: TGTGCCAGCAGCTTACAGGGGATGACAACTAATGAAAAACTGTTTTTT
J: TRBJ1-4
D: TRBD1
size: .
V: TRBV5-6

CDR3: CASSPYSAEGAAFF
DNA: TGTGCCAGCAGCCCTTACTCGGCTGAGGGAGCAGCTTTCTTT
J: TRBJ1-1
D: .
size: few
V: TRBV28

CDR3: CATSYSGSTDTQYF
DNA: TGTGCCACCAGCTATAGCGGGAGCACAGATACGCAGTATTTT
J: TRBJ2-3
D: TRBD2
size: .
V: TRBV15

CDR3: CASSQGVAVTSSYEQYF
DNA: TGCGCCAGCAGCCAAGGGGTAGCGGTAACGAGCTCCTACGAGCAGTACTTC
J: TRBJ2-7
D: .
size: .
V: TRBV4-3

CDR3: CASSLERGGSNQPQHF
DNA: TGTGCCAGCAGTTTAGAAAGGGGAGGGAGCAATCAGCCCCAGCATTTT
J: TRBJ1-5
D: .
size: once
V: TRBV28

CDR3: CASSLFEGTQYEQYF
DNA: TGTGCCAGCAGCTTATTCGAGGGGACACAATACGAGCAGTACTTC
J: TRBJ2-7
D: .
size: .
V: TRBV7-3

CDR3: CSVVMRRSDIQYF
DNA: TGCAGCGTTGTTATGAGGCGTTCGGACATTCAGTACTTC
J: TRBJ2-4
D: .
size: .
V: TRBV29-1

CDR3: CASSIGGANVLTF
DNA: TGTGCCAGCAGTATCGGGGGGGCCAACGTCCTGACTTTC
J: TRBJ2-6
D: .
size: .
V: TRBV12-3/TRBV12-4

CDR3: CASSVLGAAPLHF
DNA: TGTGCCAGCAGCGTACTGGGGGCTGCACCCCTCCACTTT
J: TRBJ1-6
D: .
size: .
V: TRBV9

CDR3: CASRGGSLHGYTF
DNA: TGTGCCAGCAGAGGAGGGTCATTACATGGCTACACCTTC
J: TRBJ1-2
D: .
size: .
V: TRBV11-2

CDR3: CASSQGAGGNTGELFF
DNA: TGTGCCAGCAGCCAAGGGGCGGGGGGTAACACCGGGGAGCTGTTTTTT
J: TRBJ2-2
D: TRBD2
size: .
V: TRBV3-1/TRBV3-2

CDR3: CASSLPTRLRGNQPQHF
DNA: TGTGCCAGCAGCTTACCGACCAGGCTTAGGGGGAATCAGCCCCAGCATTTT
J: TRBJ1-5
D: .
size: .
V: TRBV7-8

CDR3: CASSVSRTPSGTPLHF
DNA: TGTGCCAGCAGTGTGAGTAGGACACCTTCTGGGACACCCCTCCACTTT
J: TRBJ1-6
D: .
size: .
V: TRBV2

CDR3: CASSSTGAQYNEQFF
DNA: TGTGCCAGCAGCTCGACAGGGGCACAATACAATGAGCAGTTCTTC
J: TRBJ2-1
D: TRBD1
size: .
V: TRBV28

CDR3: CASRYVTGRSYGYTF
DNA: TGTGCCAGCAGATACGTGACAGGGCGATCCTATGGCTACACCTTC
J: TRBJ1-2
D: TRBD1
size: .
V: TRBV5-4

CDR3: CASSKGTGHSYEQYF
DNA: TGTGCCAGCAGCAAAGGGACAGGGCATTCCTACGAGCAGTACTTC
J: TRBJ2-7
D: TRBD1
size: .
V: TRBV9

CDR3: CASSREAGTGGTEAFF
DNA: TGTGCCAGTAGTAGGGAAGCCGGGACAGGGGGTACTGAAGCTTTCTTT
J: TRBJ1-1
D: TRBD1
size: .
V: TRBV19

CDR3: CATIGQAVGTDTQYF
DNA: TGTGCCACTATTGGACAGGCAGTCGGCACAGATACGCAGTATTTT
J: TRBJ2-3
D: TRBD1
size: .
V: TRBV28

CDR3: CASSVLQGEGTEAFF
DNA: TGTGCCAGCAGCGTATTACAGGGGGAAGGAACTGAAGCTTTCTTT
J: TRBJ1-1
D: TRBD1
size: once
V: TRBV9

CDR3: CAWSLRQGNTEAFF
DNA: TGTGCCTGGAGTCTACGACAGGGGAACACTGAAGCTTTCTTT
J: TRBJ1-1
D: TRBD1
size: .
V: TRBV30

CDR3: CASSVGVAEYNEQFF
DNA: TGTGCCAGCAGCGTCGGGGTAGCGGAATACAATGAGCAGTTCTTC
J: TRBJ2-1
D: .
size: .
V: TRBV5-4

CDR3: CASSYRGGELFF
DNA: TGTGCCAGCAGTTACAGGGGCGGGGAGCTGTTTTTT
J: TRBJ2-2
D: .
size: .
V: TRBV6-5

CDR3: CASSKGERTYEQYF
DNA: TGTGCCAGCAGCAAAGGGGAAAGGACCTACGAGCAGTACTTC
J: TRBJ2-7
D: .
size: .
V: TRBV7-2

CDR3: CASSFDRGSTDTQYF
DNA: TGTGCCAGCAGTTTCGACAGGGGAAGCACAGATACGCAGTATTTT
J: TRBJ2-3
D: TRBD1
size: .
V: TRBV27

CDR3: CASSQEWRGSGTEAFF
DNA: TGTGCCAGCAGCCAAGAGTGGAGGGGCTCGGGCACTGAAGCTTTCTTT
J: TRBJ1-1
D: .
size: few
V: TRBV14

CDR3: CASSLRVGARQYF
DNA: TGTGCCAGCAGTCTCCGGGTGGGGGCGAGGCAGTATTTT
J: TRBJ2-3
D: .
size: .
V: TRBV11-3

CDR3: CASSYSRTGGGNEQFF
DNA: TGTGCCAGCAGTTACTCTAGGACAGGGGGGGGGAATGAGCAGTTCTTC
J: TRBJ2-1
D: TRBD1
size: .
V: TRBV6-2/TRBV6-3

CDR3: CASRQQGGGYTF
DNA: TGTGCCAGCAGACAACAGGGCGGTGGCTACACCTTC
J: TRBJ1-2
D: .
size: .
V: TRBV28

CDR3: CSVEETATYEQYF
DNA: TGCAGCGTTGAAGAGACAGCAACTTACGAGCAGTACTTC
J: TRBJ2-7
D: .
size: .
V: TRBV29-1

CDR3: CASIDFTEAFF
DNA: TGCGCCAGCATTGACTTCACTGAAGCTTTCTTT
J: TRBJ1-1
D: .
size: .
V: TRBV23-1

CDR3: CASSPGVASAVEQFF
DNA: TGTGCCAGCAGTCCCGGGGTCGCTTCTGCTGTTGAGCAGTTCTTC
J: TRBJ2-1
D: .
size: .
V: TRBV6-4

CDR3: CASSLAGNQETQYF
DNA: TGTGCCAGTTCCCTAGCGGGAAACCAAGAGACCCAGTACTTC
J: TRBJ2-5
D: TRBD2
size: .
V: TRBV19

CDR3: CASGRDRAGQYF
DNA: TGTGCCAGCGGAAGAGACAGGGCTGGGCAGTACTTC
J: TRBJ2-7
D: TRBD1
size: few
V: TRBV5-4

CDR3: CATDSGGGDTEAFF
DNA: TGTGCCACCGACTCAGGGGGCGGAGACACTGAAGCTTTCTTT
J: TRBJ1-1
D: TRBD1
size: .
V: TRBV3-1/TRBV3-2

CDR3: CASSLIATVNEQFF
DNA: TGTGCCAGCAGCTTAATAGCTACCGTCAATGAGCAGTTCTTC
J: TRBJ2-1
D: .
size: .
V: TRBV7-3

CDR3: CASSQDRQGYGYTF
DNA: TGTGCCAGCAGCCAAGATCGGCAGGGATATGGCTACACCTTC
J: TRBJ1-2
D: .
size: .
V: TRBV3-1/TRBV3-2

CDR3: CASSLETGARGGGYTF
DNA: TGCGCCAGCAGCTTGGAGACAGGGGCGCGTGGTGGCGGCTACACCTTC
J: TRBJ1-2
D: TRBD1
size: .
V: TRBV5-1

CDR3: CASSLDRGRFEQYF
DNA: TGCGCCAGCAGCTTGGACAGGGGAAGATTTGAGCAGTACTTC
J: TRBJ2-7
D: TRBD1
size: .
V: TRBV5-1

CDR3: CASSPRQGSYNSPLHF
DNA: TGTGCCAGCAGCCCCCGACAGGGTTCATATAATTCACCCCTCCACTTT
J: TRBJ1-6
D: TRBD1
size: .
V: TRBV2

CDR3: CASSQEWQGGEGYTF
DNA: TGCGCCAGCAGCCAAGAATGGCAGGGAGGAGAAGGCTACACCTTC
J: TRBJ1-2
D: .
size: .
V: TRBV4-3